The 7 T cell receptor beta chains in this list originate from one sample, sequenced in a study of blood T cell repertoires in COVID-19. Generated by immunoSEQ multiplex PCR, the TCRdb table keeps only in-frame clones and is missing some. The sample holds approximately 99,000 clones, around 90% seen once. Source material: peripheral blood. The receptors were gathered from a human donor in a cohort sampled during active COVID-19.

V and J are TRBV19 and TRBJ1-5, with a weak D call TRBD1 (5 bases). This CDR3 has 17 amino acids. The germline V and J ends were trimmed by 3 bases and 0 bases, with 15 bases remaining between them. Germline V gene sequence: CDR1 LNHDA, CDR2 SQIVND (reference sequence). CDR3 nucleotide sequence: TGTGCCAGTAGTATGGAAGACAGCCGATATAGCAATCAGCCCCAGCATTTT. Translated: CASSMEDSRYSNQPQHF.

The J gene is TRBJ2-3, the V gene TRBV19, with a tentative D call TRBD2 (5 bases). The CDR3 contains 14 residues. V lost 1 base to trimming and J lost 5 bases, with 10 bases between them. The germline V gene has CDR1 LNHDA and CDR2 SQIVND (reference sequence). In DNA, the CDR3 is TGTGCCAGTAGTATAGGCGACTATCAAGATACGCAGTATTTT. Translation gives CASSIGDYQDTQYF. Full variable domain (rest looked up from reference TRBV19 and TRBJ2-3): DGGITQSPKYLFRKEGQNVTLSCEQNLNHDAMYWYRQDPGQGLRLIYYSQIVNDFQKGDIAEGYSVSREKKESFPLTVTSAQKNPTAFYLCASSIGDYQDTQYFGPGTRLTVL.

The chain is built from TRBV20-1 and TRBJ2-7; possible D gene TRBD2, 6 bases. V gave up 3 bases and J gave up 2 bases, with 11 bases separating them. This CDR3 has 13 amino acids. Germline assignment: CDR1 DFQATT and CDR2 SNEGSKA (reference sequence). As DNA, the CDR3 is TGCAGTGCTAGTAACGGCGGGACCTACGAGCAGTACTTC. It yields the protein CSASNGGTYEQYF.

The chain uses TRBV5-1 and TRBJ2-5; maybe TRBD1 (6 bases). V gave up 4 bases and J gave up 5 bases, with 12 bases separating them. CDR1 and CDR2 (germline): SGHRS, YFSETQ. This CDR3 region has 13 residues. This CDR3 is CASSLGGMETQYF. CDR3 DNA sequence: TGCGCCAGCAGCCTAGGGGGTATGGAGACCCAGTACTTC.

The chain employs TRBV19 and TRBJ2-1, with 14 bases matching TRBD2. In germline, CDR1 is LNHDA, CDR2 SQIVND (reference sequence). The trim removed 6 bases at V and 0 bases at J, leaving 13 bases unmatched. The CDR3 is made up of 20 amino acids. The CDR3 loop reads CASRGEGLAGEPSSYNEQFF. The CDR3 coding sequence is TGTGCCAGTAGGGGGGAGGGACTAGCGGGGGAACCGAGCTCCTACAATGAGCAGTTCTTC.

In this sample, this clone turned up a few times. The rearrangement joins TRBV11-2 to TRBJ1-5; possibly TRBD1 for D (6 bases). Germline values: CDR1 SGHAT, CDR2 FQNNGV. This CDR3 region has 15 residues. Trimming left V 5 bases short and J 0 bases short, with 11 bases between. CDR3 amino acids: CASSRDRNSNQPQHF. CDR3 DNA: TGTGCCAGCAGCCGCGACAGGAATAGCAATCAGCCCCAGCATTTT.

V usage is TRBV9 and J usage is TRBJ2-6, with D possibly being TRBD1 (6 bases). CDR3 length equals 15 residues. From germline, CDR1 is SGDLS and CDR2 YYNGEE. V was clipped by 3 bases and J by 0 bases, with 7 bases between them. The CDR3 protein is CASSDRDSGANVLTF. The CDR3 DNA sequence: TGTGCCAGCAGCGACAGGGACTCTGGGGCCAACGTCCTGACTTTC.